The next 14 T cell receptor beta chains were all read from a single sample in a study of T-cell memory formation after mild COVID-19. MiXCR was run by TCRdb on the 5' RACE reads, yielding one entry per CDR3 protein. The sample shows around 300,000 distinct CDR3 sequences, approximately 14% of them seen only once. What was sequenced was PBMCs or a T cell subset sorted from them (not recorded which). These receptors came from a man between 18 and 35 years old who had mild COVID-19 (a few samples of this study predate the infection). Cell type and time point are not known.

In its sample, this clonotype was seen a few times. This rearrangement joins TRBV7-2 to TRBJ1-2, with 7 bases lining up with TRBD1. Per the germline V gene, CDR1 is SGHTA and CDR2 is FQGNSA. The CDR3 runs to 14 residues. Losses at the gene ends were 1 base for V and 4 bases for J; bases not matched to a gene: 3. DNA of the CDR3: TGTGCCAGCAGCTTAGAAACAGGGGTCTATGGCTACACCTTC. Its protein product is CASSLETGVYGYTF.

V usage is TRBV10-2 and J usage is TRBJ2-5; 8 positions match TRBD2. With 6 bases clipped from V and 7 bases from J, the junction kept 10 bases outside the gene matches. The germline CDR1 and CDR2 sequences are WSHSY and SAAADI. The length of the CDR3 is 14 residues. The CDR3 protein is CASSAIAGRGTQYF. The CDR3 coding sequence is TGCGCCAGCAGCGCCATAGCGGGGAGGGGGACCCAGTACTTC.

This clonotype has only a few counts. This chain connects TRBV5-6 to TRBJ2-3; 7 nucleotides line up with TRBD1. Trimming took 4 bases from V and 5 from J; bases not matched to a gene: 16. Per the germline V gene, CDR1 is SGHDT and CDR2 is YYEEEE. The CDR3 extends over 17 amino acids. CDR3 nucleotides: TGTGCCAGCAGCCGTCTCGTTCCGAGGGGGCGGAGAGATACGCAGTATTTT. Translation: CASSRLVPRGRRDTQYF.

The chain combines TRBV5-1 with TRBJ2-5, with 15 nucleotides matching TRBD2. CDR1 and CDR2 from the germline V gene are SGHRS and YFSETQ. The V gene end was trimmed by 3 bases and the J gene end by 4 bases; junction bases not matched to a gene: 1. This CDR3 contains 15 residues. CDR3 sequence: CASSWGLAGGETQYF. The DNA of the CDR3 is TGCGCCAGCAGCTGGGGACTAGCGGGGGGAGAGACCCAGTACTTC.

The V call is TRBV6-5, the J call TRBJ2-5; D is ambiguous. CDR3 length: 14 residues. The ends were cut back, 2 bases at V and 2 bases at J, with 9 bases in the middle. Germline CDR1 reads MNHEY; CDR2 reads SVGAGI. As DNA, the CDR3 is TGTGCCAGCAGTTACGAACTGGCGCAAGAGACCCAGTACTTC. Protein sequence: CASSYELAQETQYF.

At least ten counts were recorded for this clonotype. The V call is TRBV5-5, the J call TRBJ2-5; the D gene could be TRBD1 or TRBD2 (5 bases each). Trimming removed 0 bases at V and 5 bases at J, with 14 bases between. From germline, CDR1 is SGHKS and CDR2 YYEKEE (reference sequence). The CDR3 consists of 15 residues. The CDR3 region is CASSLAGNEGETQYF. The CDR3 DNA follows: TGTGCCAGCAGCTTGGCCGGGAACGAGGGGGAGACCCAGTACTTC.

The chain uses TRBV2 and TRBJ2-7; 8 positions match TRBD1. The CDR3 has 15 amino acids. Germline V lookup: CDR1 SNHLY, CDR2 FYNNEI. After removal of 1 base from V and 5 bases from J, the junction contained 7 bases not matched to a gene. In DNA form, the CDR3 reads TGTGCCAGCAGTGAAGGTCAGGGGGCTTTGAACGAGCAGTACGTC. Protein product: CASSEGQGALNEQYV.

This clonotype was counted only a few times. This chain connects TRBV20-1 to TRBJ2-5; D may be TRBD1 (6 bases). Germline CDR1 DFQATT, CDR2 SNEGSKA (reference sequence). V lost 6 bases and J lost 3, with 23 bases in between. This CDR3 comprises 16 residues. In nucleotides, the CDR3 is TGCAGTGCCACCAGCAGGGGCCTAGTGGGCGAAGAGACCCAGTACTTC. As protein: CSATSRGLVGEETQYF.

The chain has TRBV7-9 and TRBJ2-3; either TRBD1 or TRBD2 may fit D (5 bases each). Germline V lookup: CDR1 SEHNR, CDR2 FQNEAQ (reference sequence). This CDR3 region has 17 residues. V lost 3 bases to trimming and J lost 0 bases, with 16 bases between them. CDR3 nucleotides: TGTGCCAGCAGCTTGGGGGTCGACTCGGACAGCACAGATACGCAGTATTTT. Translation: CASSLGVDSDSTDTQYF.

In DNA, the CDR3 is TGTGCCACCAGTGAACCAGGGGGCGCCCCCGCAGATACGCAGTATTTT. Protein sequence: CATSEPGGAPADTQYF. V usage is TRBV24-1 and J usage is TRBJ2-3; 8 bases map to TRBD1. V lost 4 bases, J lost 4 bases, and 9 bases stayed unmatched. The length of the CDR3 is 16 residues. Germline assignment: CDR1 KGHDR and CDR2 SFDVKD.

The rearrangement uses TRBV18 and TRBJ1-5; D gene uncertain. V dropped 4 bases and J dropped 11 bases, with 15 bases sitting between them. Per germline, CDR1 KGHSH and CDR2 LQKENI. The CDR3 is 13 amino acids. CDR3 bases: TGTGCCAGCTCACTTGGTGTTTTTGAAGCCCAGCATTTT. Translated: CASSLGVFEAQHF. Together with reference TRBV18 and TRBJ1-5, the CDR3 gives the full variable domain: NAGVMQNPRHLVRRRGQEARLRCSPMKGHSHVYWYRQLPEEGLKFMVYLQKENIIDESGMPKERFSAEFPKEGPSILRIQQVVRGDSAAYFCASSLGVFEAQHFGDGTRLSIL.

This clonotype was counted only a few times. The chain recombines TRBV5-1 with TRBJ1-4; 9 nucleotides match TRBD1. The germline CDR1 and CDR2 sequences are SGHRS and YFSETQ. Trimming at V came to 0 bases and at J to 8 bases, leaving 8 bases not matched to a gene. This CDR3 is 16 amino acids long. CDR3 in amino acids: CASSLATTGGEEKLFF. The CDR3 coding sequence is TGCGCCAGCAGCTTGGCCACGACAGGGGGTGAAGAAAAACTGTTTTTT.

The DNA for the CDR3 is TGTGCCAGCAGCCCTACAGGGGGTTACACCGGGGAGCTGTTTTTT. It codes for CASSPTGGYTGELFF. The chain joins TRBV7-3 to TRBJ2-2, with 8 bases that match TRBD1. There are 15 residues in the CDR3. V lost 5 bases and J lost 3; bases outside the gene matches: 5. CDR1 is SGHTA, CDR2 FQGTGA, per germline.

In its sample, this clonotype was seen a few times. The chain carries TRBV5-1 and TRBJ1-1; 8 nucleotides match TRBD1. With V trimmed by 3 bases and J by 6 bases, 4 bases remained unmatched. Looked up from germline, CDR1 is SGHRS and CDR2 is YFSETQ. The CDR3 loop spans 13 amino acids. CDR3 sequence (DNA): TGCGCCAGCAGCTACAAACAGGGGGCTGAAGCTTTCTTT. Translation: CASSYKQGAEAFF. The variable domain in full, completed from reference TRBV5-1 and TRBJ1-1, reads KAGVTQTPRYLIKTRGQQVTLSCSPISGHRSVSWYQQTPGQGLQFLFEYFSETQRNKGNFPGRFSGRQFSNSRSEMNVSTLELGDSALYLCASSYKQGAEAFFGQGTRLTVV.